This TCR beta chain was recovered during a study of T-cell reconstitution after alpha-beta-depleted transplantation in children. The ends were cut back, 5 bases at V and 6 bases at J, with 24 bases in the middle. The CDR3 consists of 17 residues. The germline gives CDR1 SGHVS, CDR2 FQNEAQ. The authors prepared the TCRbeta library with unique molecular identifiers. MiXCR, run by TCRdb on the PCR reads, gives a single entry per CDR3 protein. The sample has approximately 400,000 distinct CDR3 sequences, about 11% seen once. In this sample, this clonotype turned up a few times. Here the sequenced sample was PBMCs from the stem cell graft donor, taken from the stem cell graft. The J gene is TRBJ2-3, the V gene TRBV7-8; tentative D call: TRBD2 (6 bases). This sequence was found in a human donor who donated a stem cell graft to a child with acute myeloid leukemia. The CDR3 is CASSPRVGGRHRDTQYF. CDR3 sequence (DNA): TGTGCCAGCAGCCCAAGAGTGGGGGGACGACATCGGGATACGCAGTATTTT.